One sample yielded the 22 T cell receptor beta chains listed below, sequenced in a study of blood T cell repertoires in COVID-19. Using immunoSEQ multiplex PCR, the repertoire was profiled, and TCRdb retains in-frame clones only, with some absent. The table includes roughly 59,000 clones, roughly 80% detected once. The sample taken for sequencing was peripheral blood. The receptors were gathered from an elderly man with acute or convalescent COVID-19.

The chain carries TRBV6-5 and TRBJ1-1; possibly TRBD1 for D (6 bases). The CDR3 spans 16 residues. Trimming took off 3 bases at V and 4 bases at J, with 18 bases between the two ends. Per germline, CDR1 MNHEY and CDR2 SVGAGI. CDR3: CASSYSYGGAVTEAFF. The CDR3 coding sequence is TGTGCCAGCAGTTATTCCTATGGGGGGGCAGTCACTGAAGCTTTCTTT.

This CDR3 is CASSTGGSSIEQFF. CDR3 in DNA: TGTGCCAGCAGCACGGGCGGGAGCTCGATTGAGCAGTTCTTC. This sequence joins TRBV7-9 and TRBJ2-1, with TRBD2 matching over 7 bases. The germline CDR1 and CDR2 sequences are SEHNR and FQNEAQ (reference sequence). The CDR3 loop spans 14 amino acids. The junction had 10 bases not matched to a gene; V was cut back by 5 bases and J by 9 bases.

This clone appeared a few times. The chain carries TRBV5-6 and TRBJ1-2; TRBD1 might be the D (6 bases). The length of the CDR3 is 17 residues. The germline V gene has CDR1 SGHDT and CDR2 YYEEEE. The V gene lost 1 base and the J gene lost 2 bases, with 18 bases spanning the gap. For the CDR3, the DNA is TGTGCCAGCAGCTTGTACTTTGTGGCAGGGGCAAACTATGGCTACACCTTC. Translating it yields CASSLYFVAGANYGYTF. Using reference TRBV5-6 and TRBJ1-2 for the parts outside the CDR3, the full variable domain is DAGVTQSPTHLIKTRGQQVTLRCSPKSGHDTVSWYQQALGQGPQFIFQYYEEEERQRGNFPDRFSGHQFPNYSSELNVNALLLGDSALYLCASSLYFVAGANYGYTFGSGTRLTVV.

The chain has TRBV6-5 and TRBJ2-6; D uncertain. V lost 0 bases, J lost 0 bases, and 6 bases lay in between. This CDR3 is 16 amino acids long. Per the germline V gene, CDR1 is MNHEY and CDR2 is SVGAGI. The CDR3 spells CASSYSLFSGANVLTF. CDR3 sequence (DNA): TGTGCCAGCAGTTACTCCTTATTCTCTGGGGCCAACGTCCTGACTTTC.

This chain joins TRBV3-1 (or the pseudogene TRBV3-2) and TRBJ2-1; 11 positions agree with TRBD2. The CDR3 loop spans 15 amino acids. V gave up 4 bases and J gave up 2 bases; unmatched junction bases: 1. Germline assignment: CDR1 LGHDT and CDR2 YNNKEL (reference sequence). The CDR3 nucleotides are TGTGCCAGCAGCCTAGCGGGGGGGGCCTACAATGAGCAGTTCTTC. It translates to CASSLAGGAYNEQFF.

This clone was seen just once. The gene calls are TRBV2 and TRBJ1-1, with TRBD1 matching 10 bases. In germline, CDR1 is SNHLY, CDR2 FYNNEI. J was trimmed by 4 bases and V by 3 bases; bases with no gene match: 5. The length of the CDR3 is 15 residues. The CDR3 sequence is CASSEQGQGITEAFF. Here the CDR3 DNA reads TGTGCCAGCAGTGAGCAGGGACAGGGGATCACTGAAGCTTTCTTT.

The CDR3 region has the DNA TGTGCCAGCAGCTTGGCGGGAGGGCTTCCCACAGATACGCAGTATTTT. Amino acids: CASSLAGGLPTDTQYF. The J gene is TRBJ2-3, the V gene TRBV5-4, with 8 bases fitting TRBD2. Germline V gene sequence: CDR1 SGHNT, CDR2 YYREEE (reference sequence). After removal of 0 bases from V and 2 bases from J, the junction contained 5 bases not matched to a gene. There are 16 residues in the CDR3.

The J gene is TRBJ2-1, the V gene TRBV19, with D uncertain. CDR1 is LNHDA, CDR2 SQIVND, per germline (reference sequence). V lost 8 bases and J 5 bases, leaving 16 bases between the germline ends. The CDR3 length is 14 residues. CDR3 sequence reads: CASSVLFSNNEQFF. Written as DNA, the CDR3 is TGTGCCAGTTCTGTCCTGTTCTCTAACAATGAGCAGTTCTTC.

The rearrangement uses TRBV20-1 and TRBJ1-1; 8 nucleotides align to TRBD1. Germline V lookup: CDR1 DFQATT, CDR2 SNEGSKA (reference sequence). V was clipped by 3 bases and J by 1 base; unmatched bases: 7. The CDR3 has 15 residues. The CDR3 spells CSASRQGTKNTEAFF. DNA for the CDR3: TGCAGTGCTAGTCGACAGGGGACGAAGAACACTGAAGCTTTCTTT.

The chain is built from TRBV6-5 and TRBJ2-7; 9 bases line up with TRBD1. The V segment lost 6 bases and the J segment 6 bases; nucleotides outside the gene matches: 3. CDR1 and CDR2 from the germline V gene are MNHEY and SVGAGI. The CDR3 has 12 amino acids. The CDR3 is CASRTGGSEQYF. The DNA of the CDR3 is TGTGCCAGCAGGACAGGGGGTAGCGAGCAGTACTTC.

This clone was seen a few times. This sequence joins TRBV5-1 and TRBJ1-2; 8 positions match TRBD1. After removal of 3 bases from V and 3 bases from J, the junction contained 1 base not matched to a gene. The germline V gene encodes CDR1 SGHRS and CDR2 YFSETQ. The CDR3 totals 13 residues. The CDR3 region is CASSSTGDYGYTF. CDR3 nucleotides: TGCGCCAGCAGCTCGACAGGGGACTATGGCTACACCTTC. Together with reference TRBV5-1 and TRBJ1-2, the CDR3 gives the full variable domain: KAGVTQTPRYLIKTRGQQVTLSCSPISGHRSVSWYQQTPGQGLQFLFEYFSETQRNKGNFPGRFSGRQFSNSRSEMNVSTLELGDSALYLCASSSTGDYGYTFGSGTRLTVV.

The V call is TRBV19, the J call TRBJ2-1; a possible D gene is TRBD1 (6 bases). Per germline, CDR1 LNHDA and CDR2 SQIVND (reference sequence). V was shortened by 5 bases and J by 9 bases, with 11 bases between the two germline ends. The CDR3 sequence is 12 residues long. DNA for the CDR3: TGTGCCAGTAGTCAGGGGTCGGGTGAGCAGTTCTTC. Encoded protein: CASSQGSGEQFF. The variable domain in full, completed from reference TRBV19 and TRBJ2-1, reads DGGITQSPKYLFRKEGQNVTLSCEQNLNHDAMYWYRQDPGQGLRLIYYSQIVNDFQKGDIAEGYSVSREKKESFPLTVTSAQKNPTAFYLCASSQGSGEQFFGPGTRLTVL.

The chain employs TRBV6-5 and TRBJ2-6, with 9 nucleotides matching TRBD1. With V trimmed by 8 bases and J by 7 bases, 9 bases remained unmatched. Looked up from germline, CDR1 is MNHEY and CDR2 is SVGAGI. The CDR3 totals 15 residues. The CDR3 is CASLRNRGLANVLTF. The CDR3 region has the DNA TGTGCCAGCTTGCGAAACAGGGGGCTCGCCAACGTCCTGACTTTC.

This chain joins TRBV12-3 or TRBV12-4 and TRBJ1-6, with no clear D. The V and J ends lost 0 bases and 12 bases respectively, with 9 bases between them. The CDR3 extends over 13 amino acids. In nucleotides, the CDR3 is TGTGCCAGCAGTTTAGCCCCTTATAGACCCCTCCACTTT. It specifies CASSLAPYRPLHF.

The chain has TRBV6-5 and TRBJ2-5; perhaps TRBD2 as D (6 bases). CDR1 MNHEY and CDR2 SVGAGI come from the germline V gene. This CDR3 is 15 amino acids long. V lost 6 bases and J 0 bases, leaving 14 bases between the germline ends. In DNA, the CDR3 is TGTGCCAGCAGGCAAAGCGGAGGGTACCAAGAGACCCAGTACTTC. It specifies CASRQSGGYQETQYF.

The V and J genes are TRBV7-2 and TRBJ1-2; no clear D gene. This CDR3 is 13 amino acids long. Germline V gene lookup returns CDR1 SGHTA and CDR2 FQGNSA. V was clipped by 1 base and J by 3 bases, with 6 bases between them. CDR3 protein: CASSLVTDYGYTF. The CDR3 nucleotides read TGTGCCAGCAGCTTAGTAACAGACTATGGCTACACCTTC.

The V gene is TRBV5-8, the J gene TRBJ1-5, with D possibly TRBD1 on 5 matching bases. V shed 5 bases and J shed 4 bases, with 19 bases lying between them. Germline values: CDR1 SGHTS, CDR2 YDEGEE. This CDR3 spans 16 amino acids. In nucleotides, the CDR3 is TGTGCCAGCAGGCCAAGGGGAGCGGGTACTAATCAGCCCCAGCATTTT. Amino acid sequence: CASRPRGAGTNQPQHF.

DNA for the CDR3: TGTGCCAGCAGCGCACGACAGGTCCGGGGAGAGCAGTACTTC. Translation gives CASSARQVRGEQYF. The chain links TRBV5-4 to TRBJ2-7; maybe TRBD1 (6 bases). This CDR3 has 14 amino acids. Germline CDR1 reads SGHNT; CDR2 reads YYREEE (reference sequence). V lost 4 bases, J lost 7 bases, and 18 bases lay in between.

The chain uses TRBV5-5 and TRBJ2-1; D is uncertain. The V gene's germline CDR1 is SGHKS and CDR2 YYEKEE (reference sequence). V lost 4 bases, J lost 0 bases, and 8 bases lay in between. CDR3 size: 14 residues. CDR3: CASSDSSSYNEQFF. CDR3 nucleotide sequence: TGTGCCAGCAGCGACTCGAGCTCCTACAATGAGCAGTTCTTC.

The genes are TRBV29-1 and TRBJ2-7; the D gene is possibly TRBD1 (6 bases). Between the trimmed V and J ends, which lost 0 bases and 2 bases, there was a span of 11 bases. Germline CDR1 and CDR2: SQVTM and ANQGSEA. CDR3 length: 14 residues. The DNA for the CDR3 is TGCAGCGTTGAAGAATCGGACAGTCCCTACGAGCAGTACTTC. The encoded protein is CSVEESDSPYEQYF.

CDR3 nucleotides: TGTGCCAGCAGTGAATGGGGGACAGGACCTGTAGAGCAGTACTTC. This codes for CASSEWGTGPVEQYF. The chain carries TRBV25-1 and TRBJ2-7; 8 bases map to TRBD1. In germline, CDR1 is MGHDK, CDR2 SYGVNS. V trimming: 1 base; J trimming: 7 bases; junction bases outside the gene matches: 9. The CDR3 extends over 15 amino acids.

This sequence joins TRBV7-2 and TRBJ1-4; D is perhaps TRBD1 (5 bases). The CDR3 has 16 residues. The V and J ends lost 6 bases and 8 bases respectively, with 22 bases between them. Germline V gene lookup returns CDR1 SGHTA and CDR2 FQGNSA. CDR3 protein: CASSTFRGRGSEKLFF. The CDR3 DNA is TGTGCCAGCAGTACGTTCAGAGGCCGGGGGAGCGAAAAACTGTTTTTT.